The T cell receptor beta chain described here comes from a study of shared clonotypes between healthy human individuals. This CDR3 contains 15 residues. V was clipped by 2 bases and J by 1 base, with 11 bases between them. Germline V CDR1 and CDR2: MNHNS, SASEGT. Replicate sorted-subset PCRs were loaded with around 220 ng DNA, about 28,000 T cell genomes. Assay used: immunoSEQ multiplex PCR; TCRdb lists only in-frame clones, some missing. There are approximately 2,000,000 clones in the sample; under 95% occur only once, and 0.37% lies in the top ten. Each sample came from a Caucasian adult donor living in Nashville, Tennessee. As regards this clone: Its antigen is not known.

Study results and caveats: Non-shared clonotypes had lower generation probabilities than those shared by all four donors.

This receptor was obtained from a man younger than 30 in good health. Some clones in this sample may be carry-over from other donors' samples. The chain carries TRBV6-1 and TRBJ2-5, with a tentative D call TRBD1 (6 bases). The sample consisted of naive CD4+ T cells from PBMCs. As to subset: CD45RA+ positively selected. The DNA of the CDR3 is TGTGCCAGCAGTGAACAGGACAGACTCCAAGAGACCCAGTACTTC. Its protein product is CASSEQDRLQETQYF.